These T cell receptor beta chains were read from a single sample in a study of T-cell reconstitution after alpha-beta-depleted transplantation in children. A single record per CDR3 protein comes from TCRdb applying MiXCR to the PCR reads. The sample holds about 980,000 distinct CDR3 sequences, 25% to 30% seen once. The source was PBMCs, mostly from graft donor cells, collected 360 days after TCRalphabeta/CD19-depleted stem cell transplant. Every receptor here comes from a boy younger than two who had a stem cell transplant for SCID, so the T cells may come from the graft donor. Both conserved end residues are trimmed from each CDR3. Each record gives: V gene, J gene, CDR3 protein.

V gene: TRBV20-1
J gene: TRBJ2-7
CDR3 protein: SARLFLAGVEQY

V gene: TRBV5-1
J gene: TRBJ2-3
CDR3 protein: ASRSGGTDTQY

V gene: TRBV6-2/TRBV6-3
J gene: TRBJ2-7
CDR3 protein: ASSYSVVSYEQY

V gene: TRBV12-3/TRBV12-4
J gene: TRBJ2-7
CDR3 protein: ASSLRTGMLGEQY

V gene: TRBV15
J gene: TRBJ2-7
CDR3 protein: ATSSRSSYEQY

V gene: TRBV12-3/TRBV12-4
J gene: TRBJ2-7
CDR3 protein: ASSPPAPEDYEQY

V gene: TRBV4-1
J gene: TRBJ1-1
CDR3 protein: ASSQEIQGGEAF

V gene: TRBV12-3/TRBV12-4
J gene: TRBJ2-3
CDR3 protein: ASSPPQRWGADTQY

V gene: TRBV5-1
J gene: TRBJ2-7
CDR3 protein: ASSPSEERVYEQY

V gene: TRBV12-3/TRBV12-4
J gene: TRBJ2-4
CDR3 protein: ASSLSVAKNIQY

V gene: TRBV5-1
J gene: TRBJ2-1
CDR3 protein: ASSLNTGESYNEQF

V gene: TRBV12-3/TRBV12-4
J gene: TRBJ2-3
CDR3 protein: ASSWWRGRTDTQY

V gene: TRBV6-2/TRBV6-3
J gene: TRBJ1-1
CDR3 protein: ASSTDRVAEAF

V gene: TRBV10-3
J gene: TRBJ1-1
CDR3 protein: AIRRGQALGGLNTEAF

V gene: TRBV7-6
J gene: TRBJ2-1
CDR3 protein: ASSLLRGRDYNEQF

V gene: TRBV4-1
J gene: TRBJ1-1
CDR3 protein: ASSQVGQSEAF

V gene: TRBV10-3
J gene: TRBJ2-5
CDR3 protein: AIRRSGVTQETQY

V gene: TRBV27
J gene: TRBJ2-1
CDR3 protein: ASSLTRTSEQF

V gene: TRBV15
J gene: TRBJ2-1
CDR3 protein: ATSSREAGGSSMRNEQF

V gene: TRBV20-1
J gene: TRBJ1-2
CDR3 protein: SALPRGNYGYT

V gene: TRBV29-1
J gene: TRBJ2-5
CDR3 protein: SVEGDARTGETQY

V gene: TRBV5-6
J gene: TRBJ2-3
CDR3 protein: ASSRGLDTDTQY

V gene: TRBV5-6
J gene: TRBJ1-1
CDR3 protein: ASSSVQGTGNTEAF

V gene: TRBV5-1
J gene: TRBJ2-2
CDR3 protein: ASSLDGQGAFGELF

V gene: TRBV12-3/TRBV12-4
J gene: TRBJ1-5
CDR3 protein: ASSLAPRPQH

V gene: TRBV3-1
J gene: TRBJ1-1
CDR3 protein: ASSQEVLRTEAF

V gene: TRBV4-1
J gene: TRBJ2-3
CDR3 protein: ASSQDRRRGGRTDTQY

V gene: TRBV2
J gene: TRBJ2-4
CDR3 protein: ASRPTRAKNIQY

V gene: TRBV28
J gene: TRBJ2-3
CDR3 protein: ASSSHPAGTGYTDTQY

V gene: TRBV6-5
J gene: TRBJ2-5
CDR3 protein: ASSYLETQY

V gene: TRBV28
J gene: TRBJ2-1
CDR3 protein: ASSLLFVTPRSEQF

V gene: TRBV12-3/TRBV12-4
J gene: TRBJ2-3
CDR3 protein: ASSLEGGRPDTQY

V gene: TRBV5-1
J gene: TRBJ2-7
CDR3 protein: ASSLGALGEPSYEQY

V gene: TRBV4-1
J gene: TRBJ2-1
CDR3 protein: ASSQGRGRGDEQF

V gene: TRBV4-1
J gene: TRBJ2-4
CDR3 protein: ASSQEPPGNIQY

V gene: TRBV6-5
J gene: TRBJ2-5
CDR3 protein: ASSYASGALETQY

V gene: TRBV7-9
J gene: TRBJ1-4
CDR3 protein: ASSPGLQGGEKLF

V gene: TRBV4-3
J gene: TRBJ2-3
CDR3 protein: ASSQFPRGVGTDTQY

V gene: TRBV11-1
J gene: TRBJ2-2
CDR3 protein: ASSNFLQGTGELF

V gene: TRBV20-1
J gene: TRBJ2-4
CDR3 protein: SARGGIVAKNIQY

V gene: TRBV19
J gene: TRBJ2-1
CDR3 protein: ARSGSGTGYNEQF

V gene: TRBV12-3/TRBV12-4
J gene: TRBJ2-3
CDR3 protein: ASSSFGGRADTQY

V gene: TRBV20-1
J gene: TRBJ1-4
CDR3 protein: SARVATTGREKLF

V gene: TRBV27
J gene: TRBJ2-1
CDR3 protein: ASSSQLAGSGYEQF

V gene: TRBV7-2
J gene: TRBJ2-7
CDR3 protein: ASSRQDEQY

V gene: TRBV19
J gene: TRBJ1-5
CDR3 protein: ASSIRAQGGNQPQH

V gene: TRBV12-3/TRBV12-4
J gene: TRBJ1-1
CDR3 protein: ASKMTGSGTEAF

V gene: TRBV6-2/TRBV6-3
J gene: TRBJ2-5
CDR3 protein: ASIDRTSGLLPETQY

V gene: TRBV20-1
J gene: TRBJ1-3
CDR3 protein: SVVSGRNTIY

V gene: TRBV20-1
J gene: TRBJ2-4
CDR3 protein: SGRRGTGLGNIQY

V gene: TRBV6-5
J gene: TRBJ2-3
CDR3 protein: ASSPRRGTQY

V gene: TRBV5-1
J gene: TRBJ2-7
CDR3 protein: ASSLVPFDEQY

V gene: TRBV12-3/TRBV12-4
J gene: TRBJ2-7
CDR3 protein: ASSFSHPGQGYEQY

V gene: TRBV2
J gene: TRBJ2-2
CDR3 protein: ASYLDRRTTGELF

V gene: TRBV7-9
J gene: TRBJ2-3
CDR3 protein: ASSPPGVAGTDTQY

V gene: TRBV5-5
J gene: TRBJ2-1
CDR3 protein: ASTLYWAGGHEQF

V gene: TRBV9
J gene: TRBJ2-1
CDR3 protein: ASSTPFTDEQF

V gene: TRBV12-3/TRBV12-4
J gene: TRBJ2-7
CDR3 protein: ASRKDSYEQY